This is a list of T cell receptor beta chains from one sample in a study of shared clonotypes between healthy human individuals. The assay was immunoSEQ multiplex PCR, and TCRdb's table has in-frame clones only and misses some. The data hold 900,000 to 1,200,000 clones, with around 78% observed a single time. The sequenced material came from memory CD4+ T cells from PBMCs. The receptors shown here come from a man younger than 35 in good health. Some clones in this sample may be carry-over from other donors' samples. Both conserved end residues are part of each CDR3. A D gene is named only where the DNA matches it firmly. Clone size appears in some rows only: once, few, many, or a class for an expanded clone.

j_gene	d_gene	len	abundance	v_gene	CDR3aa	CDR3nt
TRBJ2-7	.	16	.	TRBV5-1	CASSPQGGTHLYEQYF	TGCGCCAGCAGCCCCCAAGGCGGGACCCATCTCTACGAGCAGTACTTC
TRBJ2-2	TRBD1	16	.	TRBV6-5	CASSYSSGGLTGELFF	TGTGCCAGCAGTTACTCCTCAGGGGGCTTAACCGGGGAGCTGTTTTTT
TRBJ2-2	.	13	.	TRBV5-4	CAAGAVSTGELFF	TGTGCTGCCGGGGCTGTCAGCACCGGGGAGCTGTTTTTT
TRBJ2-4	.	12	.	TRBV18	CASSHGENIQYF	TGTGCCAGCTCACACGGGGAAAACATTCAGTACTTC
TRBJ1-2	TRBD1	16	.	TRBV28	CASSLWFGTANYGYTF	TGTGCCAGCAGTTTATGGTTCGGGACAGCTAACTATGGCTACACCTTC
TRBJ2-7	TRBD1	16	few	TRBV9	CASSVGDRVGSYEQYF	TGTGCCAGCAGCGTAGGTGACAGGGTCGGCTCCTACGAGCAGTACTTC
TRBJ2-1	.	14	.	TRBV7-2	CASSLGYSYNEQFF	TGTGCCAGCAGCTTAGGGTACAGTTACAATGAGCAGTTCTTC
TRBJ1-2	.	13	.	TRBV7-9	CASSRTGGYGYTF	TGTGCCAGCAGCCGAACGGGAGGCTATGGCTACACCTTC
TRBJ2-5	.	13	.	TRBV7-3	CASSASAGKTQYF	TGTGCCAGCAGCGCCTCGGCCGGGAAGACCCAGTACTTC
TRBJ2-3	TRBD2	16	.	TRBV27	CASRILAGASTDTQYF	TGTGCCAGCAGGATCCTAGCGGGAGCTAGCACAGATACGCAGTATTTT
TRBJ2-7	.	16	.	TRBV19	CATSKGGQSASYEQYF	TGTGCCACCTCTAAGGGTGGACAGAGTGCGAGCTACGAGCAGTACTTC
TRBJ2-7	.	14	.	TRBV27	CASSWRAASYEQYF	TGTGCCAGCAGTTGGAGGGCAGCCTCCTACGAGCAGTACTTC
TRBJ2-2	.	14	.	TRBV7-2	CASSLEGGTGELFF	TGTGCCAGCAGCTTAGAGGGGGGCACCGGGGAGCTGTTTTTT
TRBJ2-3	.	13	.	TRBV19	CASGMKGTDTQYF	TGTGCCAGCGGGATGAAGGGCACAGATACGCAGTATTTT
TRBJ2-1	TRBD2	18	.	TRBV9	CASSVMPGGAGNYNEQFF	TGTGCCAGCAGCGTAATGCCGGGAGGGGCGGGGAACTACAATGAGCAGTTCTTC
TRBJ2-5	.	16	once	TRBV6-5	CASSYVFLGQQETQYF	TGTGCCAGCAGTTACGTATTTTTAGGACAGCAAGAGACCCAGTACTTC
TRBJ1-1	.	15	.	TRBV27	CASRRRDISNTEAFF	TGTGCCAGCAGGCGAAGGGACATTTCGAACACTGAAGCTTTCTTT
TRBJ2-3	TRBD2	16	.	TRBV29-1	CSVEGRAGIHTDTQYF	TGCAGCGTTGAGGGGAGGGCCGGGATTCACACAGATACGCAGTATTTT
TRBJ1-2	TRBD1	12	many	TRBV30	CAADRDRRGYTF	TGTGCGGCGGACAGGGATAGACGTGGCTACACCTTC
TRBJ2-6	.	16	.	TRBV7-3	CASSLEGSSGANVLTF	TGTGCCAGCAGCTTAGAGGGTAGCTCTGGGGCCAACGTCCTGACTTTC
TRBJ2-7	.	13	.	TRBV30	CAWSLTLLYEQYF	TGTGCCTGGAGTTTGACACTTCTTTACGAGCAGTACTTC
TRBJ1-5	.	14	few	TRBV4-3	CASSPRVLDQPQHF	TGCGCCAGCAGCCCCAGGGTTTTGGATCAGCCCCAGCATTTT
TRBJ2-7	TRBD2	13	.	TRBV15	CATSRERAGLGYF	TGTGCCACCAGCAGAGAACGAGCGGGATTAGGGTACTTC
TRBJ2-3	.	14	.	TRBV5-1	CASSLPKSTDTQYF	TGCGCCAGCAGCTTGCCCAAAAGCACAGATACGCAGTATTTT
TRBJ1-5	.	13	.	TRBV7-2	CASSLRAVGPQHF	TGTGCCAGCAGCTTAAGGGCCGTAGGGCCCCAGCATTTT
TRBJ1-5	.	14	.	TRBV2	CASNMGRENQPQHF	TGTGCCAGCAATATGGGACGTGAAAATCAGCCCCAGCATTTT
TRBJ1-2	.	14	.	TRBV28	CASSLRDGPLRYTF	TGTGCCAGCAGTCTCCGGGACGGGCCTCTTCGCTACACCTTC
TRBJ2-3	.	13	.	TRBV7-9	CASSQLSTDTQYF	TGTGCCAGCAGCCAGTTGTCCACAGATACGCAGTATTTT
TRBJ2-4	.	14	.	TRBV30	CAWSLGIAKNIQYF	TGTGCCTGGAGTCTGGGCATAGCCAAAAACATTCAGTACTTC
TRBJ2-3	TRBD2	15	.	TRBV4-3	CASSQERGRTDTQYF	TGCGCCAGCAGCCAAGAGCGGGGGAGGACAGATACGCAGTATTTT
TRBJ1-1	.	12	.	TRBV10-3	CAISESRGETFF	TGTGCCATCAGTGAGTCTCGGGGTGAGACTTTCTTT